This entry lists 19 T cell receptor beta chains sequenced from one sample in a study of OX40 agonist ivuxolimab in advanced cancers. Clones were read by immunoSEQ multiplex PCR, and TCRdb kept only the in-frame ones, dropping some. This sample carries about 77,000 clones, around 92% of them seen once, and the ten largest clones take approximately 2.3%. Source: CD4+ or CD8+ T cells sorted from blood, taken in a trial of the OX40 agonist ivuxolimab. The receptors here all came from an adult with an advanced solid tumor such as melanoma, head and neck, liver or kidney cancer.

The V gene is TRBV11-2, the J gene TRBJ1-6; a possible D gene is TRBD1 (6 bases). Germline lookup yields CDR1 SGHAT and CDR2 FQNNGV. The CDR3 is 14 residues long. V lost 1 base to trimming and J lost 10 bases, with 11 bases between them. The CDR3 is CASSLGTARSPLHF. The CDR3 nucleotides are TGTGCCAGCAGCTTAGGGACAGCGAGATCACCCCTCCACTTT. The full variable domain, rest sourced from reference TRBV11-2 and TRBJ1-6, is EAGVAQSPRYKIIEKRQSVAFWCNPISGHATLYWYQQILGQGPKLLIQFQNNGVVDDSQLPKDRFSAERLKGVDSTLKIQPAKLEDSAVYLCASSLGTARSPLHFGNGTRLTVT.

This clone was seen once. J is TRBJ1-1 and V is TRBV7-9, with D tentatively TRBD1 (5 bases). V lost 2 bases to trimming and J lost 3 bases, with 10 bases between them. Germline V gives CDR1 SEHNR, CDR2 FQNEAQ (reference sequence). The CDR3 is 14 residues long. The CDR3 DNA reads TGTGCCAGCAGCTTAAGGGAGGGACACACTGAAGCTTTCTTT. It is translated as CASSLREGHTEAFF.

V gene TRBV4-1 combines with J gene TRBJ1-1; weak D call: TRBD1 (6 bases). This CDR3 is built from 16 residues. The germline gives CDR1 MGHRA, CDR2 YSYEKL. The V end was cut by 4 bases, the J end by 5 bases, with 20 bases between. The CDR3 spells CASSRLHVIRGTEAFF. DNA for the CDR3: TGCGCCAGCAGCCGCCTACACGTAATCAGGGGTACTGAAGCTTTCTTT.

The rearrangement joins TRBV15 to TRBJ1-5, with no clear D. The CDR3 sequence is 12 residues long. The germline V and J ends were trimmed by 1 base and 8 bases, with 6 bases remaining between them. Germline assignment: CDR1 LNHNV and CDR2 YYDKDF (reference sequence). The CDR3 DNA reads as TGTGCCACCAGCAGAGGAGTCGAGCCCCAGCATTTT. It encodes CATSRGVEPQHF.

The sample holds one count of this clone. The chain carries TRBV6-4 and TRBJ1-1; D call uncertain. Germline CDR1 MRHNA, CDR2 SNTAGT. This CDR3 comprises 13 residues. Trimming took 3 bases from V and 8 from J, leaving 13 bases between them. CDR3 sequence reads: CASSEGPGSEAFF. Here the CDR3 DNA reads TGTGCCAGCAGTGAGGGCCCGGGGAGCGAAGCTTTCTTT.

The rearrangement links TRBV30 to TRBJ1-3, with D possibly TRBD1 on 6 matching bases. V lost 0 bases to trimming and J lost 4 bases, with 19 bases between them. Germline lookup yields CDR1 GTSNPN and CDR2 SVGIG (reference sequence). This CDR3 is built from 17 residues. The DNA for the CDR3 is TGTGCCTGGAGTGTAAGCGGGGGCCCGAGTCGCGGAAACACCATATATTTT. As protein: CAWSVSGGPSRGNTIYF.

This rearrangement joins TRBV5-1 to TRBJ2-1; weak D call: TRBD1 (6 bases). Trimming took off 3 bases at V and 8 bases at J, with 15 bases between the two ends. The CDR3 totals 14 residues. The germline CDR1 and CDR2 sequences are SGHRS and YFSETQ. CDR3 protein: CASSYAQQGDEQFF. CDR3 sequence (DNA): TGCGCCAGCAGCTACGCACAACAGGGAGATGAGCAGTTCTTC.

The J gene is TRBJ2-1, the V gene TRBV5-5, with D possibly TRBD1 on 5 matching bases. This CDR3 comprises 14 residues. The germline V gene has CDR1 SGHKS and CDR2 YYEKEE (reference sequence). The V end was cut by 2 bases, the J end by 6 bases, with 12 bases between. CDR3 amino acids: CASSFRDVSNEQFF. The DNA for the CDR3 is TGTGCCAGCAGCTTCAGGGATGTTAGCAATGAGCAGTTCTTC.

The chain combines TRBV14 with TRBJ2-3; the D is unclear. The CDR3 spans 15 residues. With 0 bases removed from V and 4 bases from J, the gap between germline ends came to 11 bases. Germline loops: CDR1 SGHDN, CDR2 FVKESK. In DNA, the CDR3 is TGTGCCAGCAGCCAAGATCGGATACCGGCAGATACGCAGTATTTT. The encoded protein is CASSQDRIPADTQYF. The entire variable domain, with the rest obtained from reference TRBV14 and TRBJ2-3, is as follows: EAGVTQFPSHSVIEKGQTVTLRCDPISGHDNLYWYRRVMGKEIKFLLHFVKESKQDESGMPNNRFLAERTGGTYSTLKVQPAELEDSGVYFCASSQDRIPADTQYFGPGTRLTVL.

The gene calls are TRBV7-2 and TRBJ2-1; TRBD2 aligns across 10 bases. CDR1 and CDR2 (germline): SGHTA, FQGNSA. The trim removed 3 bases at V and 8 bases at J, leaving 7 bases unmatched. CDR3 length: 15 amino acids. The CDR3 coding sequence is TGTGCCAGCAGCTTGGAGCGGGGGGGATACTATGAGCAGTTCTTC. It translates to CASSLERGGYYEQFF.

V usage is TRBV12-5 and J usage is TRBJ1-4, with TRBD1 matching 8 bases. CDR1 and CDR2 from the germline V gene are LGHNT and FRNRAP. CDR3 length: 14 residues. With V trimmed by 6 bases and J by 3 bases, 3 bases remained unmatched. CDR3 region: CASGLQGANEKLFF. The CDR3 region has the DNA TGTGCTAGTGGCCTACAGGGGGCTAATGAAAAACTGTTTTTT.

The V call is TRBV7-2, the J call TRBJ2-3, with unresolved D. The CDR3 has 14 amino acids. V gave up 5 bases and J gave up 1 base, with 10 bases separating them. Germline V gene sequence: CDR1 SGHTA, CDR2 FQGNSA. CDR3 nucleotide sequence: TGTGCCAGCAGCCCCCAACCCGGCACAGATACGCAGTATTTT. As protein: CASSPQPGTDTQYF.

The chain employs TRBV5-1 and TRBJ1-1; D gene ambiguous. CDR3 length: 12 residues. The germline V and J ends were trimmed by 4 bases and 11 bases, with 15 bases remaining between them. Germline V gives CDR1 SGHRS, CDR2 YFSETQ. CDR3 in amino acids: CASSPDRVGAFF. The CDR3 bases are TGCGCCAGCAGCCCCGACCGTGTTGGGGCTTTCTTT.

The chain uses TRBV19 and TRBJ1-6; 8 nucleotides match TRBD1. CDR3 size: 16 residues. CDR1 is LNHDA and CDR2 is SQIVND in the germline V gene (reference sequence). J gave up 7 bases and V 5 bases, and 10 bases lay outside the gene matches. The CDR3 nucleotides read TGTGCCAGTAGTCCTCACCGGGACAGGCGGAATTCACCCCTCCACTTT. Amino acids: CASSPHRDRRNSPLHF.

J is TRBJ2-7 and V is TRBV4-1; 9 bases are a match to TRBD2. Germline V gives CDR1 MGHRA, CDR2 YSYEKL. Trimming took 4 bases from V and 5 from J; bases not matched to a gene: 12. This CDR3 region has 16 residues. The CDR3 DNA follows: TGCGCCAGCAGCCCCGGCTGGGGCGGGGGGGCCAACGAGCAGTACTTC. It specifies CASSPGWGGGANEQYF.

This rearrangement joins TRBV7-2 to TRBJ1-5, with D uncertain. Per germline, CDR1 SGHTA and CDR2 FQGNSA. V dropped 1 base and J dropped 15 bases, with 10 bases sitting between them. The CDR3 covers 11 residues. CDR3 in amino acids: CASSLVGGLHF. Written as DNA, the CDR3 is TGTGCCAGCAGCTTAGTAGGAGGGCTGCATTTT.

The chain uses TRBV30 and TRBJ1-4; TRBD1 might be the D (5 bases). Germline CDR1 and CDR2: GTSNPN and SVGIG (reference sequence). The germline V and J ends were trimmed by 3 bases and 3 bases, with 8 bases remaining between them. The CDR3 length is 13 residues. CDR3 nucleotides: TGTGCCTGGAGGGCAGGGCCTAATGAAAAACTGTTTTTT. Translation gives CAWRAGPNEKLFF.

The rearrangement uses TRBV18 and TRBJ1-6; possible D gene TRBD1, 6 bases. Trimming left V 3 bases short and J 10 bases short, with 13 bases between. There are 14 residues in the CDR3. CDR1 and CDR2 (germline): KGHSH, LQKENI. The CDR3 nucleotides read TGTGCCAGCTCACCGACAGGAGGATACTCACCCCTCCACTTT. Translating it yields CASSPTGGYSPLHF. Complete variable domain (other parts from reference TRBV18 and TRBJ1-6): NAGVMQNPRHLVRRRGQEARLRCSPMKGHSHVYWYRQLPEEGLKFMVYLQKENIIDESGMPKERFSAEFPKEGPSILRIQQVVRGDSAAYFCASSPTGGYSPLHFGNGTRLTVT.

This clone was recorded once. The chain uses TRBV28 and TRBJ2-7; TRBD2 agrees at 13 bases. The J segment lost 0 bases and the V segment lost 4 bases, leaving 6 bases of the junction unmatched. Germline CDR1 reads MDHEN; CDR2 reads SYDVKM. This CDR3 spans 17 amino acids. Written as DNA, the CDR3 is TGTGCCAGCAGTTCACCCGGGACTAGCGGGATCTCCTACGAGCAGTACTTC. Amino acids: CASSSPGTSGISYEQYF.